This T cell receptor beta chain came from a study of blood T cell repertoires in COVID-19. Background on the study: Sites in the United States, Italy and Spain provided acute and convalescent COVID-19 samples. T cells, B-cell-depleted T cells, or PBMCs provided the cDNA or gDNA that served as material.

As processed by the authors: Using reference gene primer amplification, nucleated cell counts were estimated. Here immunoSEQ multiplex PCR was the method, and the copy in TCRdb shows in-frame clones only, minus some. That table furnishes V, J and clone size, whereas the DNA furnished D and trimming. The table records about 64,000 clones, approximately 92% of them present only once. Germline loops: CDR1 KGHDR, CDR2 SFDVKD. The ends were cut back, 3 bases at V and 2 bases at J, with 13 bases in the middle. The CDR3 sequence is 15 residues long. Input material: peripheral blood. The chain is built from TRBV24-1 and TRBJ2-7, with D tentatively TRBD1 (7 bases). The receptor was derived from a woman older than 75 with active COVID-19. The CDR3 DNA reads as TGTGCCACCAGTGATGGCGGGACAGCCCCCTACGAGCAGTACTTC. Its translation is CATSDGGTAPYEQYF.